Listed below are T cell receptor beta chains from one sample, sequenced in a study of blood T cells in healthy people across ages. TCRdb reprocessed the 5' RACE reads via MiXCR and lists one record per CDR3 protein. The sample contains around 1,000,000 distinct CDR3 sequences, around 27% of which appear only once. These data also featured in a second study, about T cells of mothers and their children.

Sample: blood. Every receptor here comes from a girl aged 2-9 years in good health. Each CDR3 is given with its conserved first and last residue. Each record gives: J gene, D gene, clone size, V gene, CDR3 protein, CDR3 DNA. A D gene is named only where the DNA matches it firmly. The listing skips clone size in some rows; elsewhere it reads once, few, many or a size class.

TRBJ2-5 | - | - | TRBV27 | CASSLLGPKFQETQYF | TGTGCCAGCAGTTTATTGGGACCAAAATTCCAAGAGACCCAGTACTTC
TRBJ1-2 | - | few | TRBV11-2 | CASSPIGQRYGYTF | TGTGCCAGCAGCCCAATCGGACAGCGCTATGGCTACACCTTC
TRBJ2-7 | - | few | TRBV10-3 | CAISDGQLITYEQYF | TGTGCCATCAGTGACGGGCAGTTGATTACCTACGAGCAGTACTTC
TRBJ1-1 | - | few | TRBV24-1 | CATVRQMNTEAFF | TGTGCCACCGTGCGACAGATGAACACTGAAGCTTTCTTT
TRBJ2-7 | TRBD1 | - | TRBV9 | CASSVGDSPYEQYF | TGTGCCAGCAGCGTAGGGGACAGTCCCTACGAGCAGTACTTC
TRBJ2-5 | - | - | TRBV12-5 | CASGPRPGETQYF | TGTGCTAGTGGTCCAAGACCCGGGGAGACCCAGTACTTC
TRBJ2-3 | TRBD2 | - | TRBV11-1 | CASSRELAGGGTDTQYF | TGTGCCAGCAGCCGCGAACTAGCGGGAGGGGGCACAGATACGCAGTATTTT
TRBJ1-6 | - | - | TRBV2 | CASNEHVRNSPLHF | TGTGCCAGCAACGAACATGTGAGGAATTCACCCCTCCACTTT
TRBJ2-7 | - | - | TRBV20-1 | CSARNRALILAEQYF | TGCAGTGCTAGAAATCGGGCCCTAATTCTTGCCGAGCAGTACTTC
TRBJ1-6 | - | few | TRBV12-3/TRBV12-4 | CASSFSVGDLLSGSPLHF | TGTGCCAGCAGTTTCTCCGTCGGGGATCTCCTGTCGGGTTCACCCCTCCACTTT
TRBJ2-1 | - | few | TRBV4-1 | CASSQGTLNEQFF | TGCGCCAGCAGCCAAGGGACTCTCAATGAGCAGTTCTTC
TRBJ2-1 | - | - | TRBV29-1 | CSVELGGRNEQFF | TGCAGCGTAGAACTAGGGGGGAGGAATGAGCAGTTCTTC
TRBJ2-7 | - | - | TRBV2 | CASSPRPNSYEQYF | TGTGCCAGCAGCCCGAGGCCCAACTCCTACGAGCAGTACTTC
TRBJ2-3 | - | - | TRBV7-2 | CASSFYHSADTQYF | TGTGCCAGCAGCTTCTATCATAGCGCAGATACGCAGTATTTT
TRBJ2-1 | - | few | TRBV29-1 | CSVLVGGYNEQFF | TGCAGCGTTCTTGTCGGCGGTTACAATGAGCAGTTCTTC
TRBJ2-2 | - | - | TRBV29-1 | CSVGSGANTGELFF | TGCAGCGTTGGGTCGGGGGCGAACACCGGGGAGCTGTTTTTT
TRBJ1-2 | - | - | TRBV28 | CASSSARQLLPYSNYGYTF | TGTGCCAGCAGTTCCGCCCGACAGCTACTACCTTATTCTAACTATGGCTACACCTTC
TRBJ2-7 | - | few | TRBV7-8 | CASTTWGDHEQYF | TGTGCCAGCACTACCTGGGGGGACCACGAGCAGTACTTC
TRBJ2-2 | - | - | TRBV11-2 | CASSPRTVAGELFF | TGTGCCAGCAGCCCGAGGACAGTCGCCGGGGAGCTGTTTTTT
TRBJ2-3 | - | - | TRBV29-1 | CSVETPGTSSTDTQYF | TGCAGCGTTGAAACCCCCGGGACCTCTAGCACAGATACGCAGTATTTT
TRBJ1-5 | TRBD1 | - | TRBV28 | CASSRGQGGYQPQHF | TGTGCCAGCAGCCGCGGACAGGGAGGGTATCAGCCCCAGCATTTT
TRBJ2-5 | - | - | TRBV20-1 | CSARDSLRARGHQETQYF | TGCAGTGCTAGAGATTCCCTAAGAGCACGGGGGCACCAAGAGACCCAGTACTTC
TRBJ2-1 | - | few | TRBV5-1 | CASSLQDGEQFF | TGCGCCAGCAGTCTCCAGGATGGTGAGCAGTTCTTC
TRBJ2-2 | TRBD2 | - | TRBV12-3/TRBV12-4 | CASSLRTSGNTGELFF | TGTGCCAGCAGTTTGCGGACTAGCGGGAACACCGGGGAGCTGTTTTTT
TRBJ2-5 | - | - | TRBV6-2/TRBV6-3 | CASSTYGRETQYF | TGTGCCAGCAGTACCTACGGCCGAGAGACCCAGTACTTC
TRBJ2-1 | TRBD2 | few | TRBV29-1 | CSAHGGGSSYNEQFF | TGCAGCGCTCACGGGGGGGGAAGCTCCTACAATGAGCAGTTCTTC
TRBJ2-7 | TRBD1 | few | TRBV10-3 | CAIKTDRGSREQYF | TGTGCCATCAAAACGGACAGGGGTTCTCGCGAGCAGTACTTC
TRBJ2-2 | TRBD2 | few | TRBV7-7 | CASSRDPLAGETGELFF | TGTGCTAGCAGCCGAGACCCTCTAGCGGGAGAAACCGGGGAGCTGTTTTTT
TRBJ1-2 | - | few | TRBV24-1 | CATSDHVRGQASGYTF | TGTGCCACCAGTGATCACGTACGGGGGCAGGCGAGCGGCTACACCTTC
TRBJ2-2 | TRBD2 | few | TRBV11-2 | CASSLRLAEYTGELFF | TGTGCCAGCAGCCTACGACTAGCGGAGTACACCGGGGAGCTGTTTTTT
TRBJ2-7 | TRBD1 | few | TRBV29-1 | CSVEGQSYEQYF | TGCAGCGTTGAGGGACAGAGCTACGAGCAGTACTTC
TRBJ2-1 | - | - | TRBV29-1 | CSVEGADSNYNEQFF | TGCAGCGTTGAAGGGGCCGACTCTAATTACAATGAGCAGTTCTTC
TRBJ2-2 | - | few | TRBV24-1 | CATAGGSGTGELFF | TGTGCCACAGCCGGGGGAAGCGGCACCGGGGAGCTGTTTTTT
TRBJ1-2 | - | few | TRBV2 | CASSPETASNYGYTF | TGTGCCAGCAGTCCTGAGACAGCTTCTAACTATGGCTACACCTTC
TRBJ2-7 | - | few | TRBV7-9 | CASSSGLGTYEQYF | TGTGCCAGCAGCTCAGGACTGGGGACCTACGAGCAGTACTTC
TRBJ2-7 | TRBD1 | - | TRBV7-9 | CASSLPGQSPYEQYF | TGTGCCAGCAGCCTGCCGGGACAGAGCCCCTACGAGCAGTACTTC
TRBJ1-5 | - | - | TRBV3-1 | CASSQGLANQPQHF | TGTGCCAGCAGCCAGGGGCTCGCTAATCAGCCCCAGCATTTT
TRBJ2-7 | - | few | TRBV24-1 | CATSGPGGLGGYEQYF | TGTGCCACCAGTGGTCCAGGGGGGTTAGGAGGCTACGAGCAGTACTTC
TRBJ1-2 | - | - | TRBV20-1 | CSALGPTGIYGYTF | TGCAGTGCTTTAGGCCCGACAGGAATCTATGGCTACACCTTC